This T cell receptor beta chain was profiled in a study of CD8+ T cells in alopecia areata. The treatment: oral pan-JAK inhibitor, 5-10 mg twice daily. The V gene lost 10 bases and the J gene lost 5 bases, with 16 bases spanning the gap. This CDR3 comprises 13 residues. Germline CDR1 MGHDK, CDR2 SYGVNS. RNA was isolated and reverse transcribed to cDNA, the sequencing template. The protocol was immunoSEQ multiplex PCR, while the TCRdb copy is restricted to in-frame clones and leaves out a portion. The top ten hold about 0.93% of the sample, which has roughly 280,000 clones, roughly 63% seen once. The chain links TRBV25-1 to TRBJ2-3; D is possibly TRBD1 or TRBD2 (6 bases each). The clonotype originates from a human donor with alopecia areata. Sample: CD4+ T cells sorted from blood, taken between weeks 51 and 52, from a patient treated with tofacitinib. CDR3 coding DNA: TGTGCCACTCGACTAGGGGGAATAGATACGCAGTATTTT. This gives the protein CATRLGGIDTQYF.